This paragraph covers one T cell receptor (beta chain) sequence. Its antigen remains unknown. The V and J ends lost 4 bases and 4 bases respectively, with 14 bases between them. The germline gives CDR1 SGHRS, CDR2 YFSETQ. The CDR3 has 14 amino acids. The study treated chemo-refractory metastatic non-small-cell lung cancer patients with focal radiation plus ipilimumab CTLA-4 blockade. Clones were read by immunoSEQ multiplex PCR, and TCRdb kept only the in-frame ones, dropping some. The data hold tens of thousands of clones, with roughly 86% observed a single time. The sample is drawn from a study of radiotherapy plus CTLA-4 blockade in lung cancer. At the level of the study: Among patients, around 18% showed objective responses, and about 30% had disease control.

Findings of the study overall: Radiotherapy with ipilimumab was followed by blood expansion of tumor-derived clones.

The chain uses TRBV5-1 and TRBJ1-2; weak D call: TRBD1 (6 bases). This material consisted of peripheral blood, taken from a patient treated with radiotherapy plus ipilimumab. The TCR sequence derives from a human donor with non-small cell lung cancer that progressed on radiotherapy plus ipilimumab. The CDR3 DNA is TGCGCCAGCAGCACACCGGGACAAGCCTATGGCTACACCTTC. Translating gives CASSTPGQAYGYTF.